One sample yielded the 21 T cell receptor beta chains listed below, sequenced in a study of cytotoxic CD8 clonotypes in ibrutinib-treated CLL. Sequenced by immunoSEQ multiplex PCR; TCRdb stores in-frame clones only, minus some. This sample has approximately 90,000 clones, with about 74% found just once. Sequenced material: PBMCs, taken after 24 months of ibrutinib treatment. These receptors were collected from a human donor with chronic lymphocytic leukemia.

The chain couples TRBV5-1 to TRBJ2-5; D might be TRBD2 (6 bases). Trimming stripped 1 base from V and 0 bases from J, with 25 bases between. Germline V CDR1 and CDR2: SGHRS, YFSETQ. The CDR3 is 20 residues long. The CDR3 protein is CASSLRAGGANHQYQETQYF. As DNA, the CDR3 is TGCGCCAGCAGCTTGAGGGCTGGAGGGGCAAACCATCAGTACCAAGAGACCCAGTACTTC. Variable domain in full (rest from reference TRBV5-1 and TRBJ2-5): KAGVTQTPRYLIKTRGQQVTLSCSPISGHRSVSWYQQTPGQGLQFLFEYFSETQRNKGNFPGRFSGRQFSNSRSEMNVSTLELGDSALYLCASSLRAGGANHQYQETQYFGPGTRLLVL.

The CDR3 is CASSSGQGFNEQYF. The CDR3 region has the DNA TGTGCCAGCAGCTCCGGACAGGGATTCAACGAGCAGTACTTC. J is TRBJ2-7 and V is TRBV5-4, with 8 positions matching TRBD1. The J segment lost 5 bases and the V segment lost 3 bases, leaving 7 bases of the junction unmatched. CDR1 is SGHNT, CDR2 YYREEE, per germline (reference sequence). CDR3 length: 14 amino acids.

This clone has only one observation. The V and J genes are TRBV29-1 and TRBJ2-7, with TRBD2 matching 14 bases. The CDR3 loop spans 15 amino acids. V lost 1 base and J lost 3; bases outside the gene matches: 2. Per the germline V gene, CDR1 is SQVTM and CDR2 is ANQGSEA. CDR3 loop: CSVEGGTSGSYEQYF. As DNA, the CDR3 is TGCAGCGTTGAAGGGGGGACTAGCGGGAGCTACGAGCAGTACTTC.

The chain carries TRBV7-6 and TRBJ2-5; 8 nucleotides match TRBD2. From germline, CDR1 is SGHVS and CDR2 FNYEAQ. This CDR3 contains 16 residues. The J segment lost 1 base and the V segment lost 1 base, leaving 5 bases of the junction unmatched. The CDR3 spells CASSLVGGGLQETQYF. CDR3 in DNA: TGTGCCAGCAGCTTAGTTGGCGGGGGGCTCCAAGAGACCCAGTACTTC.

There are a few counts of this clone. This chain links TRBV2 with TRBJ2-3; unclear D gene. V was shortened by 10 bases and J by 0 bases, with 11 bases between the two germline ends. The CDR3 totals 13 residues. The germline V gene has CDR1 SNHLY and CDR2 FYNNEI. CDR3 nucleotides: TGTGCCACCATGAAGGCCAGCACAGATACGCAGTATTTT. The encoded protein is CATMKASTDTQYF.

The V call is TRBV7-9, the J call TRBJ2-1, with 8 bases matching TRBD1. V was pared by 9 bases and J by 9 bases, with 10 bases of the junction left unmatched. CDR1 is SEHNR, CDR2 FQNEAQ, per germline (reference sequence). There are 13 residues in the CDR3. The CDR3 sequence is CARSGQGVGEQFF. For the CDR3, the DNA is TGTGCCAGAAGTGGACAGGGCGTGGGTGAGCAGTTCTTC. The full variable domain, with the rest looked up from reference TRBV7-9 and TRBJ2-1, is DTGVSQNPRHKITKRGQNVTFRCDPISEHNRLYWYRQTLGQGPEFLTYFQNEAQLEKSRLLSDRFSAERPKGSFSTLEIQRTEQGDSAMYLCARSGQGVGEQFFGPGTRLTVL.

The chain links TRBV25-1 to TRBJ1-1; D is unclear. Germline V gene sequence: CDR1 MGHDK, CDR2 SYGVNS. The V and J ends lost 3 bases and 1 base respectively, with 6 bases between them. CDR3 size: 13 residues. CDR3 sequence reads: CASSDYRNTEAFF. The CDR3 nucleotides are TGTGCCAGCAGTGACTACAGGAACACTGAAGCTTTCTTT. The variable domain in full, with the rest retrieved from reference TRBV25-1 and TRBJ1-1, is EADIYQTPRYLVIGTGKKITLECSQTMGHDKMYWYQQDPGMELHLIHYSYGVNSTEKGDLSSESTVSRIRTEHFPLTLESARPSHTSQYLCASSDYRNTEAFFGQGTRLTVV.

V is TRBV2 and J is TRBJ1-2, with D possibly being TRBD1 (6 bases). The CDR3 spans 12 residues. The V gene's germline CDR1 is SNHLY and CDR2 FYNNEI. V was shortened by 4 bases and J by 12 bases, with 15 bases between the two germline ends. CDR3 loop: CASSVYREANTF. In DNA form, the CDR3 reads TGTGCCAGCAGTGTCTACAGGGAAGCAAACACCTTC.

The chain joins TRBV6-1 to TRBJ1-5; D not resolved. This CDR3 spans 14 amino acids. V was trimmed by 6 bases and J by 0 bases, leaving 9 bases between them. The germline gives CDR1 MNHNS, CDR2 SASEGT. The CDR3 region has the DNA TGTGCCAGCAGCCGAGACCCTAGCAATCAGCCCCAGCATTTT. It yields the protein CASSRDPSNQPQHF.

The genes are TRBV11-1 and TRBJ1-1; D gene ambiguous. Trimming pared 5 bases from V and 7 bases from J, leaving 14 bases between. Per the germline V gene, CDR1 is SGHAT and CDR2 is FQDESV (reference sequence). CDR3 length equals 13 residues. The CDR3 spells CASSLGPGFEAFF. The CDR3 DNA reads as TGTGCCAGCAGCCTTGGTCCGGGATTTGAAGCTTTCTTT.

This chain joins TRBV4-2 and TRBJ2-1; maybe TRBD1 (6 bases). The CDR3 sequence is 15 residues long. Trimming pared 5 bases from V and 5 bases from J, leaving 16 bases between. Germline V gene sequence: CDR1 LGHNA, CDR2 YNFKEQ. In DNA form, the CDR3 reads TGTGCCAGCAGCTTGGGACAACAGGCTCACAATGAGCAGTTCTTC. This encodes CASSLGQQAHNEQFF.

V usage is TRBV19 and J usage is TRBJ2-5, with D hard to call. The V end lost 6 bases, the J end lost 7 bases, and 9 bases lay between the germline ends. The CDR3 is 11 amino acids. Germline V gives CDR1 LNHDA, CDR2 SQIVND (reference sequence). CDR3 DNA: TGTGCCAGTAGCCGGCAGGCGACCCAGTACTTC. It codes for CASSRQATQYF.

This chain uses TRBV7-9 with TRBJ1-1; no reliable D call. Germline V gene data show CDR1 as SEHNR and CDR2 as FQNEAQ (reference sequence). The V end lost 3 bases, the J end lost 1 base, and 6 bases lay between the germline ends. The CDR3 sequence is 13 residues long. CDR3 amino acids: CASSFPGNTEAFF. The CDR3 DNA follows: TGTGCCAGCAGCTTTCCTGGGAACACTGAAGCTTTCTTT. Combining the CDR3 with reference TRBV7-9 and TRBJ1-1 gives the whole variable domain DTGVSQNPRHKITKRGQNVTFRCDPISEHNRLYWYRQTLGQGPEFLTYFQNEAQLEKSRLLSDRFSAERPKGSFSTLEIQRTEQGDSAMYLCASSFPGNTEAFFGQGTRLTVV.

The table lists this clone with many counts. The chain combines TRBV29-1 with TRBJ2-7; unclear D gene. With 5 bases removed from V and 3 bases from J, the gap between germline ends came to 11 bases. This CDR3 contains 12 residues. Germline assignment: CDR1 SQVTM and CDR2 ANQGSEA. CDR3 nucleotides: TGCAGCGTTCGGAGAGAGAGCTACGAGCAGTACTTC. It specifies CSVRRESYEQYF.

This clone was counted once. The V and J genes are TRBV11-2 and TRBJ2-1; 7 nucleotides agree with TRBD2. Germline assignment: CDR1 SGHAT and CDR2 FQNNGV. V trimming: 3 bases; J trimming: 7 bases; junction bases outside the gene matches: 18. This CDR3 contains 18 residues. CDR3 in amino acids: CASSLGGPGTTVRNEQFF. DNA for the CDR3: TGTGCCAGCAGCTTGGGAGGCCCCGGGACTACAGTCCGTAATGAGCAGTTCTTC.

CDR3 in amino acids: CASSLAPGLAGGDEQYF. The CDR3 DNA is TGCGCCAGCAGCTTGGCCCCGGGACTAGCGGGAGGGGACGAGCAGTACTTC. The chain recombines TRBV5-1 with TRBJ2-7; TRBD2 matches 16 bases. This CDR3 comprises 17 residues. The trim removed 0 bases at V and 5 bases at J, leaving 5 bases unmatched. Germline CDR1 is SGHRS and CDR2 is YFSETQ.

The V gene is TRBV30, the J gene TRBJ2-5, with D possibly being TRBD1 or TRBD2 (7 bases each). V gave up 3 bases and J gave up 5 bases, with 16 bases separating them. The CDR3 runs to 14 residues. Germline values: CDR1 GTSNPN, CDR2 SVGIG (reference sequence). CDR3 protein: CAWSLQGRGETQYF. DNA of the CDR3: TGTGCCTGGAGCCTACAGGGGAGGGGGGAGACCCAGTACTTC.

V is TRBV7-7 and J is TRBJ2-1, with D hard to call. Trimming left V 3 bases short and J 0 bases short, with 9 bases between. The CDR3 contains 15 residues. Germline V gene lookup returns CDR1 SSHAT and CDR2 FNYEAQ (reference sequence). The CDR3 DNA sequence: TGTGCCAGCAGCTTGGGCACGAGCTCCTACAATGAGCAGTTCTTC. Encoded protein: CASSLGTSSYNEQFF. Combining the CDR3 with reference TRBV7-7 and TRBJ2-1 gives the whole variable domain GAGVSQSPRYKVTKRGQDVTLRCDPISSHATLYWYQQALGQGPEFLTYFNYEAQPDKSGLPSDRFSAERPEGSISTLTIQRTEQRDSAMYRCASSLGTSSYNEQFFGPGTRLTVL.

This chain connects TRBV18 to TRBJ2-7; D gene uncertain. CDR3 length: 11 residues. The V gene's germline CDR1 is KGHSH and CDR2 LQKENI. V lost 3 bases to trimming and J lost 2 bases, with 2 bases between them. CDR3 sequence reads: CASSPAYEQYF. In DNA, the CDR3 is TGTGCCAGCTCACCCGCCTACGAGCAGTACTTC.

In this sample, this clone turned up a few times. In DNA form, the CDR3 reads TGTGCCAGCTCACCACCGAGCCCAAGAAACACCATATATTTT. Protein product: CASSPPSPRNTIYF. V is TRBV18 and J is TRBJ1-3; no clear D. V dropped 0 bases and J dropped 5 bases, with 8 bases sitting between them. The length of the CDR3 is 14 residues. Germline V gene sequence: CDR1 KGHSH, CDR2 LQKENI.

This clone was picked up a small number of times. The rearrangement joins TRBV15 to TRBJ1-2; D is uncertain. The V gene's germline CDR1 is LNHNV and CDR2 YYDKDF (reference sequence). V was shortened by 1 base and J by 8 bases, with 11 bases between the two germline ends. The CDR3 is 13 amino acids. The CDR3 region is CATSRVRGSGYTF. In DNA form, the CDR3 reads TGTGCCACCAGCAGAGTTAGAGGGAGCGGCTACACCTTC.